One and the same sample provided the 8 T cell receptor beta chains below, sequenced in a study of blood T cell repertoires in COVID-19. The data were produced by immunoSEQ multiplex PCR, yet TCRdb's version contains in-frame clones alone and is incomplete. The sample consists of 250,000 to 350,000 clones, about 82% of them appearing once. Sequenced material: peripheral blood. These receptors all come from a woman between 50 and 59 years old with acute or convalescent COVID-19.

This clone was observed a single time. The rearrangement links TRBV24-1 to TRBJ1-2; the D gene is possibly TRBD1 (5 bases). The CDR3 has 13 residues. Trimming shortened V by 5 bases and J by 3 bases, and 9 bases separated the two germline ends. Germline V gene data show CDR1 as KGHDR and CDR2 as SFDVKD. The CDR3 is CATSGGGHYGYTF. The CDR3 nucleotides are TGTGCCACCAGTGGGGGGGGTCACTATGGCTACACCTTC.

This chain links TRBV4-1 with TRBJ2-7; 9 bases line up with TRBD2. Germline assignment: CDR1 MGHRA and CDR2 YSYEKL. This CDR3 spans 16 amino acids. V lost 0 bases, J lost 6 bases, and 9 bases stayed unmatched. The CDR3 loop is CASSQEVAGGPIEQYF. DNA for the CDR3: TGCGCCAGCAGCCAAGAAGTCGCGGGAGGGCCCATCGAGCAGTACTTC.

The rearrangement joins TRBV27 to TRBJ2-7; D gene unclear. V was clipped by 7 bases and J by 3 bases, with 7 bases between them. The V gene's germline CDR1 is MNHEY and CDR2 SMNVEV (reference sequence). CDR3 length: 11 amino acids. The DNA of the CDR3 is TGTGCCAGCACCTCCTTCTACGAGCAGTACTTC. Its protein product is CASTSFYEQYF.

This chain joins TRBV30 and TRBJ1-2; weak D call: TRBD1 (5 bases). V was trimmed by 2 bases and J by 8 bases, leaving 15 bases between them. CDR3 size: 13 residues. CDR1 is GTSNPN, CDR2 SVGIG, per germline (reference sequence). CDR3 sequence (DNA): TGTGCCTGGAGTCCTGACAGTCGCCTGGGCTACACCTTC. It yields the protein CAWSPDSRLGYTF.

Details on this clone: The sample contains more than one DNA sequence encoding this CDR3. This rearrangement joins TRBV6-5 to TRBJ2-3; TRBD1 agrees at 11 bases. CDR1 and CDR2 from the germline V gene are MNHEY and SVGAGI. CDR3 size: 16 residues. V lost 2 bases to trimming and J lost 3 bases; unmatched junction nucleotides: 4. The CDR3 DNA reads TGTGCCAGCAGTTACACAGGGACAGGGGGAACAGATACGCAGTATTTT. This sequence encodes CASSYTGTGGTDTQYF.

V and J are TRBV5-8 and TRBJ1-2; D is unclear. Germline lookup yields CDR1 SGHTS and CDR2 YDEGEE. Trimming pared 1 base from V and 4 bases from J, leaving 11 bases between. This CDR3 region has 14 residues. The CDR3 DNA is TGTGCCAGCAGCTTGTTCCAGGAGGCCTATGGCTACACCTTC. It codes for CASSLFQEAYGYTF.

The rearrangement uses TRBV7-2 and TRBJ2-7, with D maybe TRBD2 (6 bases). V lost 8 bases, J lost 2 bases, and 16 bases lay in between. The CDR3 runs 14 residues. Germline CDR1 reads SGHTA; CDR2 reads FQGNSA. The CDR3 loop reads CASAAGGTTYEQYF. The CDR3, as DNA: TGTGCCAGCGCCGCGGGCGGGACGACCTACGAGCAGTACTTC.

J is TRBJ2-1 and V is TRBV5-4; weak D call: TRBD2 (7 bases). The CDR3 covers 16 residues. The germline gives CDR1 SGHNT, CDR2 YYREEE (reference sequence). V was trimmed by 4 bases and J by 4 bases, leaving 18 bases between them. CDR3 sequence: CASSVLGGGIYNEQFF. The CDR3 DNA reads TGTGCCAGCAGCGTACTAGGGGGGGGGATTTACAATGAGCAGTTCTTC.